The clone carrying this T cell receptor beta chain has a handful of counts. Its target is not known. The sample belongs to a study of T cell repertoires in cytomegalovirus infection. Overall study: Selected CMV epitopes included recently identified HLA-C-restricted ones as well as well-studied HLA-B-restricted ones. Indications of both CMV infection and matching HLA type were provided by public TCR beta signatures.

Study-level findings and limits: Ex vivo responses were dominated by HLA-C-restricted CMV-specific TCR beta clonotypes. The study identified carriers of CMV plus the relevant HLA from cumulative public TCR beta family frequency.

V was cut by 1 base and J by 3 bases, with 13 bases left in between. Germline CDR1 SGHVS, CDR2 FQNEAQ. This CDR3 is built from 16 residues. From the reads, TCRdb called clonotypes with MiXCR, one entry per CDR3 protein. The table has tens of thousands of distinct CDR3 sequences, around 18% seen once. This clonotype was sampled from a human donor in good health (CMV status not recorded). Some clones in this sample may be carry-over from other donors' samples. The J gene is TRBJ1-5, the V gene TRBV7-8; D is ambiguous. Sequencing used CD8+ T cells from cultured PBMCs, obtained from culture after CMV antigen stimulation. The CDR3 loop reads CASSLDAGFDNQPQHF. The CDR3, as DNA: TGTGCCAGCAGCTTAGACGCCGGGTTTGACAATCAGCCCCAGCATTTT.